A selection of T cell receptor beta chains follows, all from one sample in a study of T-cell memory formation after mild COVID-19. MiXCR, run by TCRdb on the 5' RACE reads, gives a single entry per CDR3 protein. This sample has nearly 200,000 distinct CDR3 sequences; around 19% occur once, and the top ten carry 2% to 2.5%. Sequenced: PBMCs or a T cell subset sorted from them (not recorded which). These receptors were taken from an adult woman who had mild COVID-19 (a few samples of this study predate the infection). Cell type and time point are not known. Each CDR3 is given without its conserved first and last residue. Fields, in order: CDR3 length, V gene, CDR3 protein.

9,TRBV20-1,SARVETEAF
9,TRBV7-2,ASRPNNEQF
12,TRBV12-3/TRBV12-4,ASSLGGQSYEQY
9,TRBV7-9,ASSFGPEQY
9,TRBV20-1,SASRGTEAF
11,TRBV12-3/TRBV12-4,ASSSGQGVGYT
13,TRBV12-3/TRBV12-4,ASSLKRGGVSEQF
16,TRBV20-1,SARTGGRGGLSSYEQY
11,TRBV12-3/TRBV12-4,ASRAQGGRAQY
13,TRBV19,ATRSHRARTYEQY
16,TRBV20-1,SARDRLAGEGLPDTQY
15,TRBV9,ASSVREGGGIPDTQY
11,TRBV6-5,ATRDTLNTEAF